Described below is a single T cell receptor (beta chain) sequence and its context. The data were produced by immunoSEQ multiplex PCR, yet TCRdb's version contains in-frame clones alone and is incomplete. The repertoire has roughly 7,000 clones, about 80% of them found once; the top ten carry 3% to 3.5%. CDR3 length: 15 residues. Germline CDR1 reads MNHEY; CDR2 reads SVGAGI. Trimming took 2 bases from V and 3 from J, leaving 10 bases between them. This sample is part of a study of neoadjuvant anti-PD-1 for oral cavity cancer. This clonotype originated in a person aged 40 to 85 with oral cavity squamous cell carcinoma. The genes are TRBV6-5 and TRBJ1-4; D call uncertain. Sequenced here: PBMCs, sampled before nivolumab (anti-PD-1) treatment. CDR3 nucleotide sequence: TGTGCCAGCAGTTACGGGGAAACGGCTAATGAAAAACTGTTTTTT. It codes for CASSYGETANEKLFF.